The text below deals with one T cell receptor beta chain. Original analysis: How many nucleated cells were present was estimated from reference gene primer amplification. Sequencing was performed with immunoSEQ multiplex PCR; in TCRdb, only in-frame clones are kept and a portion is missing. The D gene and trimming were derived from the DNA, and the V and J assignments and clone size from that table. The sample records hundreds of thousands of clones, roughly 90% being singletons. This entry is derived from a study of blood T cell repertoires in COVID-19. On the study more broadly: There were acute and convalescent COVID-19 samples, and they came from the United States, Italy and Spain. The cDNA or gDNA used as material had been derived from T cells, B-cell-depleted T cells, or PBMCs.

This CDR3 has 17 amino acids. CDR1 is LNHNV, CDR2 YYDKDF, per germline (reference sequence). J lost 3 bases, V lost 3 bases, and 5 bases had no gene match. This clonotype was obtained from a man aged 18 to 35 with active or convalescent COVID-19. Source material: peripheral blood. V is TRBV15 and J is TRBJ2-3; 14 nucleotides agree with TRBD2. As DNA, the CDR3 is TGTGCCACCAGCAGGGGACTAGCGGGAGCAGGTACAGATACGCAGTATTTT. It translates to CATSRGLAGAGTDTQYF.